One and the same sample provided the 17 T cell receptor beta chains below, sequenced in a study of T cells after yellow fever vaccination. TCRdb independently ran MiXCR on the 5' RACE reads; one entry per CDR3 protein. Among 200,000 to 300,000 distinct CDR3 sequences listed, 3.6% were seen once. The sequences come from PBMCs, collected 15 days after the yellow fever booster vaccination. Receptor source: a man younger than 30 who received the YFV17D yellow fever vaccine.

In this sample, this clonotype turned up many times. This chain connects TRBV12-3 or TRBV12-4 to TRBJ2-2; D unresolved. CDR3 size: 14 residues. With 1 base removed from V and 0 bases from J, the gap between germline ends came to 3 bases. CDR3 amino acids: CASSLVSNTGELFF. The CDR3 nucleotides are TGTGCCAGCAGTTTAGTGTCGAACACCGGGGAGCTGTTTTTT.

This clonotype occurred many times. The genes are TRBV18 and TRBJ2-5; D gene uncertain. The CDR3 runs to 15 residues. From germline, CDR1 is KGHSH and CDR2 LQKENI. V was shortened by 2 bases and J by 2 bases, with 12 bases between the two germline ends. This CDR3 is CASSPTITDQETQYF. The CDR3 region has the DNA TGTGCCAGCTCACCAACTATCACAGATCAAGAGACCCAGTACTTC. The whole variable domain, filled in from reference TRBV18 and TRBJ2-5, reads NAGVMQNPRHLVRRRGQEARLRCSPMKGHSHVYWYRQLPEEGLKFMVYLQKENIIDESGMPKERFSAEFPKEGPSILRIQQVVRGDSAAYFCASSPTITDQETQYFGPGTRLLVL.

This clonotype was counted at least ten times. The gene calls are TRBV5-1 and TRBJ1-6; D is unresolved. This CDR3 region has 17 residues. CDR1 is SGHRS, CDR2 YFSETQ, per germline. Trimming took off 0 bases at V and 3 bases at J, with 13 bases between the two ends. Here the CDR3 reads CASSLDGASDYNSPLHF. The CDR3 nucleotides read TGCGCCAGCAGCTTGGATGGAGCTTCCGACTATAATTCACCCCTCCACTTT.

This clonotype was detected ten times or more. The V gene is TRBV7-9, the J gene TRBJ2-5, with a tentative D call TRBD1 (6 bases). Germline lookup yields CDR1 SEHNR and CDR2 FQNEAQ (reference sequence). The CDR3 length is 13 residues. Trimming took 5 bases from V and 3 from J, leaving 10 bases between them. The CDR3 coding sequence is TGTGCCAGCAGCCCAGGGGTGGAAGAGACCCAGTACTTC. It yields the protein CASSPGVEETQYF.

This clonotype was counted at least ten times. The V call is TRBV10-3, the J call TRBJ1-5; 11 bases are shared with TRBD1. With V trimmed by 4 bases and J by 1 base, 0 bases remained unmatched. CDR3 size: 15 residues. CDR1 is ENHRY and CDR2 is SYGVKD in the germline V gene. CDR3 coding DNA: TGTGCCATCAGTGGGGACAGGGGGAGCAATCAGCCCCAGCATTTT. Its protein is CAISGDRGSNQPQHF.

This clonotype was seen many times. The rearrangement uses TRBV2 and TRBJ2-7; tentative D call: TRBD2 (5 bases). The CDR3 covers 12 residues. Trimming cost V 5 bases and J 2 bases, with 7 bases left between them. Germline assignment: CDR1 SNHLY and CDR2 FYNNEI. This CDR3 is CASSSEAYEQYF. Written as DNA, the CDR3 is TGTGCCAGCAGTTCGGAGGCCTACGAGCAGTACTTC.

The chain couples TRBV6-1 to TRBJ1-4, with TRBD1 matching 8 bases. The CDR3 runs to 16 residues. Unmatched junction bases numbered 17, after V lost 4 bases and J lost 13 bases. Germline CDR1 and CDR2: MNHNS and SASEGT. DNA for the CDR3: TGTGCCAGCAGTGTCTCGCAGACAGGGGACCTGAAAAGACTGTTTTTT. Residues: CASSVSQTGDLKRLFF.

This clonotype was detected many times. The CDR3 protein is CATTTGGMTDTQYF. The DNA for the CDR3 is TGTGCCACCACGACAGGGGGCATGACAGATACGCAGTATTTT. The chain uses TRBV6-2 or TRBV6-3 and TRBJ2-3; 10 bases fit TRBD1. Germline trimming cut 10 bases from V and 3 bases from J; bases unmatched to any gene: 7. Germline assignment: CDR1 MNHEY and CDR2 SVGEGT. The CDR3 extends over 14 amino acids.

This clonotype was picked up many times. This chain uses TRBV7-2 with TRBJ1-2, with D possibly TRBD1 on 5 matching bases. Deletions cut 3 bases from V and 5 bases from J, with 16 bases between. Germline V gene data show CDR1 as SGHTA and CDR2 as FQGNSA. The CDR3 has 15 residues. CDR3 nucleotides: TGTGCCAGCAGCTTTGACGGGACCCAGCCTTATGGCTACACCTTC. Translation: CASSFDGTQPYGYTF.

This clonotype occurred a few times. The CDR3 DNA sequence: TGTGCCAGCAGCTTGGCCCAGGGCACGGCTTTCTTT. Translation gives CASSLAQGTAFF. V gene TRBV5-4 combines with J gene TRBJ1-1; D might be TRBD1 (5 bases). The length of the CDR3 is 12 residues. Trimming cost V 0 bases and J 11 bases, with 11 bases left between them. The germline CDR1 and CDR2 sequences are SGHNT and YYREEE (reference sequence). The full variable domain, completed using reference TRBV5-4 and TRBJ1-1, is ETGVTQSPTHLIKTRGQQVTLRCSSQSGHNTVSWYQQALGQGPQFIFQYYREEENGRGNFPPRFSGLQFPNYSSELNVNALELDDSALYLCASSLAQGTAFFGQGTRLTVV.

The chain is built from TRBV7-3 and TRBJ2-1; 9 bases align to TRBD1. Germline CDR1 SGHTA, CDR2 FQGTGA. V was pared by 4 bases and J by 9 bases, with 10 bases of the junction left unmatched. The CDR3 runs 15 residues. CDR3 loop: CASSSRGGQGGEQFF. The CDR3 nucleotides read TGTGCCAGCAGCTCCAGGGGGGGACAGGGAGGTGAGCAGTTCTTC.

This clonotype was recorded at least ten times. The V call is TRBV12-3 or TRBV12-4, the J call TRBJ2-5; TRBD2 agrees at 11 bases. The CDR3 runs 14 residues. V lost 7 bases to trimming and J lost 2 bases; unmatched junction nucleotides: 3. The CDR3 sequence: CASTIAGGQETQYF. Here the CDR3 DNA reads TGTGCCAGCACCATAGCGGGGGGGCAAGAGACCCAGTACTTC.

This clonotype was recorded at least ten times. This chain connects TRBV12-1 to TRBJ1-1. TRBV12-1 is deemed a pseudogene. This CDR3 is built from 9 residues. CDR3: CASTTEAFF. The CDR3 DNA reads TGTGCCAGCACGACTGAAGCTTTCTTT.

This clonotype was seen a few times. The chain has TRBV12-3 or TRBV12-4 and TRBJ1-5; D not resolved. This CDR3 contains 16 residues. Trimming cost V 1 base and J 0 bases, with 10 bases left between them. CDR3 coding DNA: TGTGCCAGCAGTTTAGACCCGCAGTATAGCAATCAGCCCCAGCATTTT. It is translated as CASSLDPQYSNQPQHF.

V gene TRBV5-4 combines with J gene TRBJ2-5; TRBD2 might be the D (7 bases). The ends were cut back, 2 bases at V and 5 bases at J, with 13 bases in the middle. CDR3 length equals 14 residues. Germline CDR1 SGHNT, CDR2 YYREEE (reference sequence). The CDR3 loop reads CASSLRGGSETQYF. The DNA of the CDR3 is TGTGCCAGCAGCTTAAGGGGGGGGAGCGAGACCCAGTACTTC.

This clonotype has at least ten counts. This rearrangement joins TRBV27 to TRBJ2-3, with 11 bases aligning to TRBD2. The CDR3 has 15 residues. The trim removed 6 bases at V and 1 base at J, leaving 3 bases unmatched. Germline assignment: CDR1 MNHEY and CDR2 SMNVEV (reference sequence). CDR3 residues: CASRLAGGRTDTQYF. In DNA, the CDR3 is TGTGCCAGCAGGCTAGCGGGGGGCCGCACAGATACGCAGTATTTT.

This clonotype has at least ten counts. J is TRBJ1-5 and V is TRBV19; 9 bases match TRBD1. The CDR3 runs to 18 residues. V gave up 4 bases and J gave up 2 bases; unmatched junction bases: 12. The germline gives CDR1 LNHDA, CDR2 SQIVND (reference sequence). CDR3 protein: CASSTRYRGRRGNQPQHF. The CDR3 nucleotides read TGTGCCAGTAGTACTCGTTACAGGGGGCGCAGGGGCAATCAGCCCCAGCATTTT.